These 10 T cell receptor beta chains originate from one sample sequenced in a study of blood T cells in healthy people across ages. Primers used in a second PCR of roughly 6 to 11 cycles were a sample-barcoded 5' primer and a J-beta primer mix. TCRdb analysed the 5' RACE reads with MiXCR anew, one entry per CDR3 protein. The repertoire holds approximately 400,000 distinct CDR3 sequences, with approximately 47% as singletons. The sequencing input was blood. The receptor set was obtained from a man aged 55 to 69 in good health.

V is TRBV7-9 and J is TRBJ1-5; D uncertain. The CDR3 spans 15 residues. Germline-derived CDR1 and CDR2 are SEHNR and FQNEAQ (reference sequence). V shed 5 bases and J shed 5 bases, with 16 bases lying between them. The CDR3 DNA is TGTGCCAGCAGCGCACTTAGCGGGGAGTATCAGCCCCAGCATTTT. It is translated as CASSALSGEYQPQHF.

V is TRBV12-3 or TRBV12-4 and J is TRBJ2-1, with 9 bases matching TRBD2. This CDR3 is 16 amino acids long. V trimming: 1 base; J trimming: 5 bases; junction bases outside the gene matches: 6. Here the CDR3 DNA reads TGTGCCAGCAGTTTAGGGCACGCGGGAGGGGACAATGAGCAGTTCTTC. It codes for CASSLGHAGGDNEQFF.

The chain joins TRBV7-8 to TRBJ2-1; TRBD2 aligns across 7 bases. The CDR3 is 15 amino acids. The junction had 7 bases not matched to a gene; V was cut back by 5 bases and J by 3 bases. Germline assignment: CDR1 SGHVS and CDR2 FQNEAQ. This CDR3 is CASSVREEHYNEQFF. The CDR3 DNA sequence: TGTGCCAGCAGCGTCCGGGAGGAGCACTACAATGAGCAGTTCTTC.

The chain carries TRBV7-6 and TRBJ2-5; the match to TRBD2 covers 12 bases. The germline V gene encodes CDR1 SGHVS and CDR2 FNYEAQ. V shed 1 base, J shed 3 bases, and the junction held 0 bases outside the gene matches. This CDR3 has 15 amino acids. CDR3 nucleotide sequence: TGTGCCAGCAGCTTAGGACTAGCGGGAGAAGAGACCCAGTACTTC. It specifies CASSLGLAGEETQYF.

This chain uses TRBV20-1 with TRBJ2-5; TRBD2 matches 9 bases. The better agreement between TRBJ2-7 and the DNA end casts doubt on the J call. CDR1 and CDR2 (germline): DFQATT, SNEGSKA (reference sequence). The CDR3 covers 15 residues. The CDR3: CSAREDWREGDEQYF. In DNA form, the CDR3 reads TGCAGTGCTAGAGAAGATTGGCGGGAGGGGGACGAGCAGTACTTC.

The chain combines TRBV4-1 with TRBJ1-2, with 7 bases aligning to TRBD1. Germline V gene data show CDR1 as MGHRA and CDR2 as YSYEKL. The CDR3 totals 15 residues. V shed 4 bases and J 7 bases; nucleotides not matched to a gene: 12. The DNA for the CDR3 is TGCGCCAGCAGCCCCCGACAGGGATCGGGCTCTGGCTACACCTTC. Its translation is CASSPRQGSGSGYTF.

This chain links TRBV2 with TRBJ2-7; TRBD1 is a possible D gene (6 bases). The V gene's germline CDR1 is SNHLY and CDR2 FYNNEI. Trimming pared 7 bases from V and 10 bases from J, leaving 17 bases between. This CDR3 region has 12 residues. In DNA form, the CDR3 reads TGTGCCAGCACCGCTCCGAGGGGGAACCAGTACTTC. Translation gives CASTAPRGNQYF.

The chain carries TRBV4-3 and TRBJ2-1, with a weak D call TRBD2 (6 bases). In germline, CDR1 is LGHNA, CDR2 YSLEER. V lost 0 bases and J lost 6, with 15 bases in between. This CDR3 has 16 residues. CDR3 DNA: TGCGCCAGCAGCCAAGACCTGGTGGGAGGATCCAATGAGCAGTTCTTC. Translating it yields CASSQDLVGGSNEQFF.

V is TRBV15 and J is TRBJ1-1; a weak D match, TRBD1 (5 bases). CDR1 and CDR2 (germline): LNHNV, YYDKDF (reference sequence). V lost 5 bases, J lost 1 base, and 14 bases lay in between. The CDR3 consists of 15 residues. CDR3 loop: CATSLMGGTNTEAFF. DNA for the CDR3: TGTGCCACCAGCCTAATGGGGGGGACGAACACTGAAGCTTTCTTT.

The rearrangement joins TRBV7-2 to TRBJ2-3; 7 bases agree with TRBD1. Germline loops: CDR1 SGHTA, CDR2 FQGNSA. The CDR3 is 16 residues long. The V gene end was trimmed by 5 bases and the J gene end by 10 bases; junction bases not matched to a gene: 18. DNA of the CDR3: TGTGCCAGCAGCGCTCGGCAAACAGGGGAGCTTAGGGCGCAGTATTTT. Translated: CASSARQTGELRAQYF. The full variable domain, rest sourced from reference TRBV7-2 and TRBJ2-3, is GAGVSQSPSNKVTEKGKDVELRCDPISGHTALYWYRQSLGQGLEFLIYFQGNSAPDKSGLPSDRFSAERTGGSVSTLTIQRTQQEDSAVYLCASSARQTGELRAQYFGPGTRLTVL.